The next 18 T cell receptor beta chains were all read from a single sample in a study of cytomegalovirus exposure and HLA in healthy donors. Vbeta (60) and Jbeta (13) primers were used in the PCR. Profiled with immunoSEQ multiplex PCR; TCRdb holds only in-frame clones, not every one. The sample has under 200,000 clones, around 79% seen once. Sequencing input: PBMCs. Receptors were obtained from a male donor in good health and CMV-seropositive.

V is TRBV11-3 and J is TRBJ2-5; D may be TRBD2 (7 bases). Germline lookup yields CDR1 SGHNT and CDR2 YENEEA. The ends were cut back, 1 base at V and 3 bases at J, with 15 bases in the middle. The CDR3 consists of 16 residues. This CDR3 reads CASSLGGGANEETQYF. DNA of the CDR3: TGTGCCAGCAGCTTAGGGGGGGGCGCCAATGAAGAGACCCAGTACTTC.

The genes are TRBV7-3 and TRBJ2-2, with TRBD2 identical over 8 bases. The CDR3 has 15 amino acids. Per the germline V gene, CDR1 is SGHTA and CDR2 is FQGTGA. V shed 3 bases and J 5 bases; nucleotides not matched to a gene: 5. The CDR3 DNA follows: TGTGCCAGCAGCTTCGGGAGGGGTTCAACCGGGGAGCTGTTTTTT. Residues: CASSFGRGSTGELFF.

CDR3 sequence: CASSVESSSYNEQFF. The CDR3 DNA reads as TGTGCCAGCAGCGTAGAAAGTAGCTCCTACAATGAGCAGTTCTTC. V gene TRBV9 combines with J gene TRBJ2-1; no clear D. Trimming took off 0 bases at V and 0 bases at J, with 7 bases between the two ends. In germline, CDR1 is SGDLS, CDR2 YYNGEE. The CDR3 totals 15 residues.

This sequence joins TRBV4-1 and TRBJ2-2; TRBD2 might be the D (5 bases). The germline V gene encodes CDR1 MGHRA and CDR2 YSYEKL. Trimming left V 3 bases short and J 3 bases short, with 11 bases between. CDR3 length: 15 residues. CDR3 bases: TGCGCCAGCAGCCATGAAACGGGGTACACCGGGGAGCTGTTTTTT. Translated: CASSHETGYTGELFF.

The chain recombines TRBV7-9 with TRBJ2-2; D is undetermined. From germline, CDR1 is SEHNR and CDR2 FQNEAQ (reference sequence). V lost 1 base, J lost 4 bases, and 10 bases lay in between. The CDR3 covers 15 residues. CDR3 sequence reads: CASSLVRTRTGELFF. The CDR3 region has the DNA TGTGCCAGCAGCTTAGTTAGAACCCGCACCGGGGAGCTGTTTTTT.

This clone was observed once. The rearrangement uses TRBV5-5 and TRBJ1-5; maybe TRBD1 (6 bases). V lost 4 bases to trimming and J lost 3 bases, with 14 bases between them. This CDR3 is 15 amino acids long. Germline CDR1 is SGHKS and CDR2 is YYEKEE (reference sequence). CDR3 bases: TGTGCCAGCAGCGGTACGGGGGGGCTCAATCAGCCCCAGCATTTT. It specifies CASSGTGGLNQPQHF.

J is TRBJ2-7 and V is TRBV6-1, with a possible D match to TRBD2 (5 bases). V shed 6 bases and J shed 3 bases, with 15 bases lying between them. Germline CDR1 is MNHNS and CDR2 is SASEGT. The CDR3 has 14 residues. CDR3 bases: TGTGCCAGCAGACGCCGGGATATAGACTACGAGCAGTACTTC. Translation: CASRRRDIDYEQYF.

The chain joins TRBV6-1 to TRBJ2-1; D is uncertain. This CDR3 is built from 13 residues. Per germline, CDR1 MNHNS and CDR2 SASEGT. V lost 0 bases to trimming and J lost 9 bases, with 9 bases between them. CDR3 amino acids: CASSEALRGEQFF. Written as DNA, the CDR3 is TGTGCCAGCAGTGAAGCGCTTCGAGGTGAGCAGTTCTTC.

CDR3 in DNA: TGCGCCAGCAGCCAAAATCTGCTCCCGGTCTACGAGCAGTACTTC. This codes for CASSQNLLPVYEQYF. J is TRBJ2-7 and V is TRBV4-3, with D hard to call. Deletions cut 2 bases from V and 3 bases from J, with 14 bases between. Germline CDR1 is LGHNA and CDR2 is YSLEER. This CDR3 spans 15 amino acids.

The genes are TRBV18 and TRBJ1-6; TRBD1 aligns across 9 bases. V dropped 3 bases and J dropped 6; count of bases not matched to a gene: 6. Germline CDR1 and CDR2: KGHSH and LQKENI. This CDR3 comprises 16 residues. CDR3 amino acids: CASSPSMGQGNSPLHF. CDR3 DNA: TGTGCCAGCTCACCCTCGATGGGACAGGGTAATTCACCCCTCCACTTT. Together with reference TRBV18 and TRBJ1-6, the CDR3 gives the full variable domain: NAGVMQNPRHLVRRRGQEARLRCSPMKGHSHVYWYRQLPEEGLKFMVYLQKENIIDESGMPKERFSAEFPKEGPSILRIQQVVRGDSAAYFCASSPSMGQGNSPLHFGNGTRLTVT.

The chain combines TRBV5-4 with TRBJ2-5; possibly TRBD2 for D (6 bases). From germline, CDR1 is SGHNT and CDR2 YYREEE (reference sequence). CDR3 length equals 11 residues. V was pared by 6 bases and J by 7 bases, with 10 bases between. CDR3 bases: TGTGCCAGCATCCTGGGAGGGACCCAGTACTTC. This sequence encodes CASILGGTQYF.

The CDR3, as DNA: TGTGCCAGCATCCCCTACGCGGGGGGGGATACTGAAGCTTTCTTT. As protein: CASIPYAGGDTEAFF. The chain links TRBV27 to TRBJ1-1, with D possibly matching TRBD1 (5 bases). Germline V gene data show CDR1 as MNHEY and CDR2 as SMNVEV (reference sequence). The V end lost 7 bases, the J end lost 5 bases, and 20 bases lay between the germline ends. This CDR3 comprises 15 residues.

The rearrangement links TRBV10-3 to TRBJ1-5; 7 nucleotides match TRBD1. Losses at the gene ends were 10 bases for V and 3 bases for J; bases not matched to a gene: 6. From germline, CDR1 is ENHRY and CDR2 SYGVKD. CDR3 length: 13 residues. CDR3 DNA sequence: TGTGCCACCCGCGACAGGGACAATCAGCCCCAGCATTTT. It codes for CATRDRDNQPQHF.

This chain connects TRBV6-6 to TRBJ2-7; the D is unclear. Germline-derived CDR1 and CDR2 are MNHNY and SVGAGI (reference sequence). Trimming cost V 4 bases and J 0 bases, with 10 bases left between them. The CDR3 has 14 residues. The CDR3 protein is CASSFNSLSYEQYF. In DNA, the CDR3 is TGTGCCAGCAGTTTTAACAGCCTCTCCTACGAGCAGTACTTC.

In its sample, this clone was seen once. This rearrangement joins TRBV4-1 to TRBJ1-4; a possible D gene is TRBD1 (5 bases). This CDR3 has 15 amino acids. Germline V gives CDR1 MGHRA, CDR2 YSYEKL. V was cut by 0 bases and J by 8 bases, with 13 bases left in between. CDR3 nucleotide sequence: TGCGCCAGCAGCCAAGACCCAGGGCGGGGAGAAAAACTGTTTTTT. Residues: CASSQDPGRGEKLFF.

V is TRBV5-5 and J is TRBJ2-5; 7 bases line up with TRBD1. The V gene's germline CDR1 is SGHKS and CDR2 YYEKEE (reference sequence). V dropped 4 bases and J dropped 4; count of bases not matched to a gene: 7. This CDR3 contains 14 residues. The CDR3 here is CASSPGQIVETQYF. The DNA for the CDR3 is TGTGCCAGCAGCCCGGGACAGATTGTAGAGACCCAGTACTTC.

The chain couples TRBV9 to TRBJ2-7; 9 nucleotides align to TRBD2. CDR3 length: 16 residues. Germline V lookup: CDR1 SGDLS, CDR2 YYNGEE. The ends lost 0 bases at V and 5 bases at J; junction bases unmatched: 9. The CDR3 bases are TGTGCCAGCAGCGTAGAGGGTAGCGGGGGAAGGAACGAGCAGTACTTC. This codes for CASSVEGSGGRNEQYF.

J is TRBJ2-3 and V is TRBV28, with D possibly TRBD2 on 6 matching bases. Between the trimmed V and J ends, which lost 6 bases and 0 bases, there was a span of 13 bases. Looked up from germline, CDR1 is MDHEN and CDR2 is SYDVKM. The CDR3 is made up of 15 amino acids. The CDR3 region is CASSLSSASTDTQYF. CDR3 in DNA: TGTGCCAGCAGCCTCTCTAGCGCCAGCACAGATACGCAGTATTTT.